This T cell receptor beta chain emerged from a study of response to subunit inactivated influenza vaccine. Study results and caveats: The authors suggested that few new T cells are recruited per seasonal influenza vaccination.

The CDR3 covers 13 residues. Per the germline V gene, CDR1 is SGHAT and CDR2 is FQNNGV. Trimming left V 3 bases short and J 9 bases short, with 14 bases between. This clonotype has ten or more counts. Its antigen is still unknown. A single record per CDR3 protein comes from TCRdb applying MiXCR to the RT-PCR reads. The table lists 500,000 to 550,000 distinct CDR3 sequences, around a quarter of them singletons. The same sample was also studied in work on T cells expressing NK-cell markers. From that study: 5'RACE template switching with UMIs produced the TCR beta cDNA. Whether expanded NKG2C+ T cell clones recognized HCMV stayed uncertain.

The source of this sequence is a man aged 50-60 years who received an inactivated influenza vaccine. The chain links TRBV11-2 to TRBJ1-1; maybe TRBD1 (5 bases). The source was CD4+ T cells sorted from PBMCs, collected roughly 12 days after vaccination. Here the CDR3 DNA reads TGTGCCAGCAGCTTGGGGGGAATGGAAAAAGCTTTCTTT. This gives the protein CASSLGGMEKAFF.